The rows below give T cell receptor beta chains drawn from one sample of a study of human thymus T cells. Libraries were prepared by immunoSEQ multiplex PCR; TCRdb keeps only in-frame clonotypes and omits some of them. The table lists some 130,000 clones, around 94% of them singletons. The specimen was thymus tissue. These receptor sequences come from a boy in the first two years of life with a congenital heart defect but otherwise immunologically healthy. Each CDR3 is given with its conserved first and last residue. Fields, in order: V gene, clone size, J gene, CDR3 length, D gene, CDR3 DNA, CDR3 protein. A D gene is named only where the DNA matches it firmly. The size entry is marked missing in some rows and otherwise reads once, few, many or a size class.

v_gene: TRBV7-2; abundance: -; j_gene: TRBJ1-2; len: 15; d_gene: -; CDR3nt: TGTGCCAGCAGCTTTACTAGGGTTAGGCTCTATGGCTACACCTTC; CDR3aa: CASSFTRVRLYGYTF
v_gene: TRBV30; abundance: -; j_gene: TRBJ1-1; len: 14; d_gene: -; CDR3nt: TGTGCCTCCCTGGGGGGGGAAAATGACACTGAAGCTTTCTTT; CDR3aa: CASLGGENDTEAFF
v_gene: TRBV18; abundance: -; j_gene: TRBJ1-2; len: 15; d_gene: -; CDR3nt: TGTGCCAGCTCACCACGTCGGGAATTCGGCTATGGCTACACCTTC; CDR3aa: CASSPRREFGYGYTF
v_gene: TRBV20-1; abundance: few; j_gene: TRBJ1-5; len: 10; d_gene: -; CDR3nt: TGCAGCGCCTCCAATCAGCCCCAGCATTTT; CDR3aa: CSASNQPQHF
v_gene: TRBV7-9; abundance: -; j_gene: TRBJ2-6; len: 19; d_gene: -; CDR3nt: TGTGCCAGCAGCTCACCGACACAGGGTTCCTACTCTGGGGCCAACGTCCTGACTTTC; CDR3aa: CASSSPTQGSYSGANVLTF
v_gene: TRBV6-6; abundance: -; j_gene: TRBJ1-3; len: 16; d_gene: -; CDR3nt: TGTGCCAGCAGTTACCTCCGGCCCTCCGCCGGAAACACCATATATTTT; CDR3aa: CASSYLRPSAGNTIYF
v_gene: TRBV28; abundance: -; j_gene: TRBJ2-7; len: 15; d_gene: -; CDR3nt: TGTGCCAGCAGTTTTGCTAGCCGCTCGTCCTACGAGCAGTACTTC; CDR3aa: CASSFASRSSYEQYF
v_gene: TRBV10-2; abundance: -; j_gene: TRBJ2-7; len: 17; d_gene: TRBD1; CDR3nt: TGCGCCAGCAGTGAGTTGCCACTACTCAGGGGGTCCTACGAGCAGTACTTC; CDR3aa: CASSELPLLRGSYEQYF
v_gene: TRBV4-3; abundance: -; j_gene: TRBJ2-5; len: 14; d_gene: -; CDR3nt: TGCGCCAGCAGCCAGACCGAGCAACAAGAGACCCAGTACTTC; CDR3aa: CASSQTEQQETQYF
v_gene: TRBV6-5; abundance: -; j_gene: TRBJ1-5; len: 14; d_gene: -; CDR3nt: TGTGCCAGCAGCGACAGTCCGGTAGGGCAGCCCCAGCATTTT; CDR3aa: CASSDSPVGQPQHF
v_gene: TRBV2; abundance: -; j_gene: TRBJ2-7; len: 16; d_gene: -; CDR3nt: TGTGCCAGCAGTGAAGCGGTCGACACCTCCTTCTACGAGCAGTACTTC; CDR3aa: CASSEAVDTSFYEQYF